This note documents a single TCR beta chain sequence. These data belong to a study of identical twins. In TCRdb, the 5' RACE reads were re-called with MiXCR into one record per CDR3 protein. The data show 570,000 or so distinct CDR3 sequences, around a tenth seen once. With 5 bases removed from V and 5 bases from J, the gap between germline ends came to 18 bases. This CDR3 comprises 14 residues. Germline CDR1 and CDR2: DFQATT and SNEGSKA (reference sequence). In addition, the sample was reused for a study of yellow fever vaccine responses in identical twins.

The TCR comes from a woman under 30 in good health. The sequenced sample consisted of PBMCs. The chain combines TRBV20-1 with TRBJ1-1; possible D gene TRBD1, 5 bases. The DNA of the CDR3 is TGCAGTGCTCCCCTTGACAGCAAAGTTACTGAAGCTTTCTTT. Its translation: CSAPLDSKVTEAFF.